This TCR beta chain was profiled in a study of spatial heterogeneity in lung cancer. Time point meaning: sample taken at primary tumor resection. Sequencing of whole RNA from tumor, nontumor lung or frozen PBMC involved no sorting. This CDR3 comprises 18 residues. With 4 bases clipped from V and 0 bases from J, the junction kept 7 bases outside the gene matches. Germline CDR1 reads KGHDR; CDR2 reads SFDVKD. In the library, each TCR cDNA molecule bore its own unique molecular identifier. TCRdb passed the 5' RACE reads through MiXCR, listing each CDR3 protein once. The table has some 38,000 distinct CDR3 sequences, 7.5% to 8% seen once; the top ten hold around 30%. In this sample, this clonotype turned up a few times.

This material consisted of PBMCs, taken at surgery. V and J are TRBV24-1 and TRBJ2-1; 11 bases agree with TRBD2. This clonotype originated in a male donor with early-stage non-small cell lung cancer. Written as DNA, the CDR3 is TGTGCCACCAGTGACCTAGCGGGAGGCGGGAGCTCCTACAATGAGCAGTTCTTC. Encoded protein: CATSDLAGGGSSYNEQFF.